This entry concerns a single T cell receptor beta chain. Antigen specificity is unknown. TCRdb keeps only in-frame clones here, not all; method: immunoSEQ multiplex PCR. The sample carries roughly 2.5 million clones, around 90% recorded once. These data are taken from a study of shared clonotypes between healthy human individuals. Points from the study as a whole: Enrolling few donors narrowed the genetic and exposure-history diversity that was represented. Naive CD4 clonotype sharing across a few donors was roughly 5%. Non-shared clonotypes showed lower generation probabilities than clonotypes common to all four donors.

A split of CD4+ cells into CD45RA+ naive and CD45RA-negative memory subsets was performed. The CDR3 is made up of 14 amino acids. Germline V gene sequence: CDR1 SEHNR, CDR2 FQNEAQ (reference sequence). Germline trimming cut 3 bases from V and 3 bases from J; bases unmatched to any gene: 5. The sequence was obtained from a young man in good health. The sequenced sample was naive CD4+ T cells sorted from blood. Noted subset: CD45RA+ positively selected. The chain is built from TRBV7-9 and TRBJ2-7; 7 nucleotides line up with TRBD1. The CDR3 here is CASSFTGQYYEQYF. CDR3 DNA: TGTGCCAGCAGCTTCACGGGACAGTACTACGAGCAGTACTTC.